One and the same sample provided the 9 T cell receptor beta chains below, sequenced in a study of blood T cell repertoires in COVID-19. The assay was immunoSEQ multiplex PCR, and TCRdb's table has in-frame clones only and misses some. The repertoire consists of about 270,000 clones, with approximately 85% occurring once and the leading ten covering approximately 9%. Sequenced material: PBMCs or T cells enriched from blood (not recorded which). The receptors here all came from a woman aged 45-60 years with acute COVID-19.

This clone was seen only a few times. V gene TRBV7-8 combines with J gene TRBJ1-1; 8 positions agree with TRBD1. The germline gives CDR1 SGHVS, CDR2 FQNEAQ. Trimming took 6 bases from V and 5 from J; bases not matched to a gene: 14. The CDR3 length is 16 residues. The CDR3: CASRQSNGQGVTEAFF. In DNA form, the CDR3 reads TGTGCCAGCAGACAATCAAACGGACAGGGTGTAACTGAAGCTTTCTTT.

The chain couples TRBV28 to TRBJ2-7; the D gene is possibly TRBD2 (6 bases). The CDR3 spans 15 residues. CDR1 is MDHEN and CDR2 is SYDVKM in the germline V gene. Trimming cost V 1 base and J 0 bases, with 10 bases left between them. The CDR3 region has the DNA TGTGCCAGCAGTTTATCGGGACTCCGCTCCTACGAGCAGTACTTC. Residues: CASSLSGLRSYEQYF.

This chain's CDR3 is CASSQFRGQGHYTKNIQYF. CDR3 coding DNA: TGCGCCAGCAGTCAATTCCGGGGACAGGGGCACTATACCAAAAACATTCAGTACTTC. The chain carries TRBV23-1 and TRBJ2-4, with 10 bases lining up with TRBD1. TRBV23-1 is an ORF, and what it does is uncertain. The J segment lost 2 bases and the V segment lost 1 base, leaving 11 bases of the junction unmatched. The length of the CDR3 is 19 residues.

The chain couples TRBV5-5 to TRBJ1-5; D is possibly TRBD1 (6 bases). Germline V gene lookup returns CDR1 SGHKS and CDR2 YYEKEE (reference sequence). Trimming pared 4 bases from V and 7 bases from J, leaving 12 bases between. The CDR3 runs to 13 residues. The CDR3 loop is CASSVQGDQPQHF. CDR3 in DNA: TGTGCCAGCAGCGTACAGGGCGACCAGCCCCAGCATTTT.

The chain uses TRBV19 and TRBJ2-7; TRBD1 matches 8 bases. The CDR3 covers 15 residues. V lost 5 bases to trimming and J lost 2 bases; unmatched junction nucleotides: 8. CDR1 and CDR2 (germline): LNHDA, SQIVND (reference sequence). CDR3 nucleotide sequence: TGTGCCAGTAGTCAAGGACAGGGACCCCCCTACGAGCAGTACTTC. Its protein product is CASSQGQGPPYEQYF.

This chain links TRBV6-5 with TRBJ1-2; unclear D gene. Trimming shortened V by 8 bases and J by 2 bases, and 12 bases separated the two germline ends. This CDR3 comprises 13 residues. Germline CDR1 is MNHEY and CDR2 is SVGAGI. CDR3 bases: TGTGCCAGCGGCTTCGGGAAGAACTATGGCTACACCTTC. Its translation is CASGFGKNYGYTF.

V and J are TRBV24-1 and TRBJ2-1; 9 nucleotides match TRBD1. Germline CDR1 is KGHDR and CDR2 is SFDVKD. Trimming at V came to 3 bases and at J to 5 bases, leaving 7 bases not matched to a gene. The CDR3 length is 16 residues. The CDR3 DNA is TGTGCCACCAGTGATAGGACAGGGGCGAACCACAATGAGCAGTTCTTC. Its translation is CATSDRTGANHNEQFF.

DNA of the CDR3: TGCGCCAGCAGCTTGCAACGGTTGGTGAACACTGAAGCTTTCTTT. The encoded protein is CASSLQRLVNTEAFF. The V and J genes are TRBV5-1 and TRBJ1-1; D not certain. Germline V gene data show CDR1 as SGHRS and CDR2 as YFSETQ. This CDR3 spans 15 amino acids. V lost 1 base and J lost 0, with 10 bases in between.

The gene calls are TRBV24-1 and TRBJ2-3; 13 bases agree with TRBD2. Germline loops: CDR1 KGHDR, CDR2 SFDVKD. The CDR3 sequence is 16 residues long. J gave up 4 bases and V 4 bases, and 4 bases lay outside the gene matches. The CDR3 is CATSDVGLAGADTQYF. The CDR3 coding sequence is TGTGCCACCAGTGACGTTGGACTAGCGGGAGCAGATACGCAGTATTTT.